This T cell receptor beta chain was sequenced in a study of blood T cell repertoires in COVID-19. Per the original methods: Amplification of reference gene primers provided the estimated nucleated cell counts. The assay was immunoSEQ multiplex PCR, and TCRdb's table has in-frame clones only and misses some. The V and J calls and clone size are taken from that table; D and trimming were inferred from the DNA. This table has about 210,000 clones, 70% to 90% appearing once. Germline lookup yields CDR1 SGHVS and CDR2 FQNEAQ. CDR3 length: 17 amino acids. V lost 5 bases and J lost 5, with 25 bases in between.

Sequencing was performed on peripheral blood. V and J are TRBV7-8 and TRBJ2-7; perhaps TRBD2 as D (5 bases). The receptor was derived from a man in his fifties with COVID-19, enrolled during active disease. The CDR3 loop is CASSLMVPGSSMDEQYF. In nucleotides, the CDR3 is TGTGCCAGCAGCCTCATGGTCCCTGGGAGTTCGATGGACGAGCAGTACTTC.